These 25 T cell receptor beta chains share one sample of origin, sequenced in a study of Ad26.COV2.S vaccination and SARS-CoV-2 variants. Indicated treatment: about 20 received Ad26.COV2.S at low or high dose, single or two shots; several received placebo; per-sample allocation not given. The samples date from day 63 after the first vaccine or placebo injection. Clones were sequenced by immunoSEQ multiplex PCR, and TCRdb holds only the in-frame ones, with some missing. The profile covers around 250,000 clones, with 87% appearing a single time and less than 3.5% taken by the ten largest. This specimen consisted of peripheral blood, obtained in a trial of Ad26.COV2.S vaccine versus placebo. The receptors were gathered from a person aged 18-65 years who received the Ad26.COV2.S COVID-19 vaccine or a placebo.

The chain carries TRBV27 and TRBJ1-4, with D possibly matching TRBD1 (5 bases). This CDR3 has 13 residues. V was clipped by 7 bases and J by 2 bases, with 8 bases between them. CDR1 and CDR2 from the germline V gene are MNHEY and SMNVEV (reference sequence). CDR3: CASNRQTNEKLFF. CDR3 coding DNA: TGTGCCAGCAACAGACAGACTAATGAAAAACTGTTTTTT.

The chain recombines TRBV7-2 with TRBJ1-3; unclear D gene. Germline loops: CDR1 SGHTA, CDR2 FQGNSA. There are 14 residues in the CDR3. V was cut by 6 bases and J by 2 bases, with 11 bases left in between. CDR3 nucleotide sequence: TGTGCCAGCAGTCAGAACGGGGCTGGAAACACCATATATTTT. The encoded protein is CASSQNGAGNTIYF.

Note on this clone: The junction shows a germline mismatch at one end, possibly a read error. The V and J genes are TRBV7-9 and TRBJ1-2, with 12 bases that match TRBD1. Looked up from germline, CDR1 is SEHNR and CDR2 is FQNEAQ (reference sequence). This CDR3 has 17 amino acids. DNA of the CDR3: TGTGCCAGCAGCCTAGCCGGGACAGGGGGCGGTAGTAGTGGCTACACCTTC. Amino acid sequence: CASSLAGTGGGSSGYTF.

V is TRBV27 and J is TRBJ1-2, with 9 bases lining up with TRBD1. V dropped 2 bases and J dropped 6; count of bases not matched to a gene: 10. Germline-derived CDR1 and CDR2 are MNHEY and SMNVEV (reference sequence). CDR3 length: 16 amino acids. The CDR3 DNA reads TGTGCCAGCAGTTTACGTCCTTTCAGGACAGGGGATGGCTACACCTTC. This translates into CASSLRPFRTGDGYTF.

The J gene is TRBJ1-5, the V gene TRBV4-1; unclear D gene. The germline gives CDR1 MGHRA, CDR2 YSYEKL. The CDR3 extends over 17 amino acids. Trimming stripped 3 bases from V and 1 base from J, with 16 bases between. This chain's CDR3 is CASSHLPPVGSNQPQHF. In DNA form, the CDR3 reads TGCGCCAGCAGCCACCTCCCCCCGGTGGGGAGCAATCAGCCCCAGCATTTT.

This chain joins TRBV4-2 and TRBJ1-1, with D possibly TRBD1 on 5 matching bases. The CDR3 is 16 amino acids. Germline lookup yields CDR1 LGHNA and CDR2 YNFKEQ. V lost 0 bases and J 0 bases, leaving 11 bases between the germline ends. CDR3 sequence: CASSQDEGRMNTEAFF. The CDR3, as DNA: TGTGCCAGCAGCCAAGATGAGGGACGGATGAACACTGAAGCTTTCTTT.

The chain couples TRBV3-1 (or the pseudogene TRBV3-2) to TRBJ1-1; D is ambiguous. CDR3 length: 15 amino acids. Germline values: CDR1 LGHDT, CDR2 YNNKEL (reference sequence). V dropped 6 bases and J dropped 2 bases, with 16 bases sitting between them. CDR3 residues: CASRNNRETNTEAFF. The CDR3 nucleotides are TGTGCCAGCAGAAATAATAGGGAGACAAACACTGAAGCTTTCTTT.

This chain joins TRBV6-6 and TRBJ1-2; D not resolved. V was trimmed by 8 bases and J by 6 bases, leaving 19 bases between them. The CDR3 spans 14 residues. Germline V lookup: CDR1 MNHNY, CDR2 SVGAGI (reference sequence). The CDR3 DNA is TGTGCCAGCCGTCAAAGGGAGCGGTTTGATGGCTACACCTTC. Amino acid sequence: CASRQRERFDGYTF.

This clone has only one observation. V gene TRBV27 combines with J gene TRBJ2-1; D might be TRBD2 (5 bases). Germline V CDR1 and CDR2: MNHEY, SMNVEV (reference sequence). V dropped 0 bases and J dropped 2 bases, with 5 bases sitting between them. The CDR3 is 14 amino acids. Written as DNA, the CDR3 is TGTGCCAGCAGTTTATCTAGCGCCTACAATGAGCAGTTCTTC. This encodes CASSLSSAYNEQFF.

DNA of the CDR3: TGTGCCAGCAGTTACAAGTATGTAAACTATGGCTACACCTTC. This translates into CASSYKYVNYGYTF. The chain joins TRBV6-2 or TRBV6-3 to TRBJ1-2; D is uncertain. Trimming took off 2 bases at V and 2 bases at J, with 9 bases between the two ends. From germline, CDR1 is MNHEY and CDR2 SVGEGT. CDR3 length equals 14 residues.

V gene TRBV5-1 combines with J gene TRBJ2-5; D may be TRBD1 (6 bases). CDR3 length: 14 amino acids. CDR1 is SGHRS, CDR2 YFSETQ, per germline. Trimming took off 0 bases at V and 9 bases at J, with 15 bases between the two ends. The CDR3 protein is CASSLAPGARAQYF. CDR3 coding DNA: TGCGCCAGCAGCTTGGCCCCAGGGGCAAGGGCCCAGTACTTC.

The chain joins TRBV4-3 to TRBJ2-3; 9 bases are a match to TRBD2. The CDR3 has 15 residues. Losses at the gene ends were 2 bases for V and 6 bases for J; bases not matched to a gene: 6. Germline assignment: CDR1 LGHNA and CDR2 YSLEER. CDR3: CASSQNSGGGDTQYF. The CDR3 bases are TGCGCCAGCAGCCAAAATAGCGGGGGTGGTGATACGCAGTATTTT.

J is TRBJ1-3 and V is TRBV7-3, with 7 bases that match TRBD1. Germline-derived CDR1 and CDR2 are SGHTA and FQGTGA. The V segment lost 5 bases and the J segment 0 bases; nucleotides outside the gene matches: 10. The CDR3 is made up of 17 amino acids. As DNA, the CDR3 is TGTGCCAGCAGCCTGAGGGGAGGGGGCATCTCTGGAAACACCATATATTTT. It yields the protein CASSLRGGGISGNTIYF.

The CDR3 region is CASSAKQGILYGYTF. CDR3 DNA: TGTGCCAGTAGTGCCAAACAGGGGATCCTCTATGGCTACACCTTC. The rearrangement links TRBV19 to TRBJ1-2, with 7 nucleotides matching TRBD1. Germline V gives CDR1 LNHDA, CDR2 SQIVND (reference sequence). This CDR3 comprises 15 residues. V lost 5 bases and J lost 4; bases outside the gene matches: 10. Full variable domain (outside the CDR3, taken from reference TRBV19 and TRBJ1-2): DGGITQSPKYLFRKEGQNVTLSCEQNLNHDAMYWYRQDPGQGLRLIYYSQIVNDFQKGDIAEGYSVSREKKESFPLTVTSAQKNPTAFYLCASSAKQGILYGYTFGSGTRLTVV.

This clone was seen once. The chain has TRBV7-8 and TRBJ1-5, with D hard to call. The V end was cut by 1 base, the J end by 7 bases, with 5 bases between. This CDR3 comprises 12 residues. CDR1 is SGHVS and CDR2 is FQNEAQ in the germline V gene. CDR3 bases: TGTGCCAGCAGCTTAGTATTACAGCCCCAGCATTTT. It specifies CASSLVLQPQHF.

The rearrangement joins TRBV5-1 to TRBJ2-6, with D possibly called TRBD1 or TRBD2 (5 bases each). In germline, CDR1 is SGHRS, CDR2 YFSETQ. Trimming left V 0 bases short and J 4 bases short, with 8 bases between. The CDR3 has 15 amino acids. CDR3 region: CASSLAGPGANVLTF. CDR3 in DNA: TGCGCCAGCAGCTTGGCGGGGCCCGGGGCCAACGTCCTGACTTTC.

The chain couples TRBV29-1 to TRBJ1-2; D is perhaps TRBD1 (6 bases). The CDR3 runs to 13 residues. Per germline, CDR1 SQVTM and CDR2 ANQGSEA. The ends were cut back, 7 bases at V and 2 bases at J, with 14 bases in the middle. In DNA form, the CDR3 reads TGCAGCGGCCTCCCGACAGGAAACTATGGCTACACCTTC. It specifies CSGLPTGNYGYTF. Drawing the rest from reference TRBV29-1 and TRBJ1-2, the complete variable domain is SAVISQKPSRDICQRGTSLTIQCQVDSQVTMMFWYRQQPGQSLTLIATANQGSEATYESGFVIDKFPISRPNLTFSTLTVSNMSPEDSSIYLCSGLPTGNYGYTFGSGTRLTVV.

This clone was detected a few times. V usage is TRBV30 and J usage is TRBJ1-2; no clear D. Trimming removed 5 bases from V and 11 bases from J, with 18 bases in between. Germline values: CDR1 GTSNPN, CDR2 SVGIG (reference sequence). The CDR3 has 12 amino acids. The CDR3 spells CAWDTGSSFYTF. CDR3 nucleotide sequence: TGTGCCTGGGATACCGGGTCTTCGTTTTACACCTTC.

The rearrangement uses TRBV7-9 and TRBJ1-2, with 9 bases matching TRBD1. CDR3 length: 15 residues. The germline CDR1 and CDR2 sequences are SEHNR and FQNEAQ (reference sequence). With 6 bases clipped from V and 7 bases from J, the junction kept 12 bases outside the gene matches. CDR3 loop: CASRSNPGQGSGYTF. CDR3 DNA: TGTGCCAGCAGGAGTAACCCGGGACAGGGCTCTGGCTACACCTTC. Filled out from reference TRBV7-9 and TRBJ1-2, the complete variable domain reads DTGVSQNPRHKITKRGQNVTFRCDPISEHNRLYWYRQTLGQGPEFLTYFQNEAQLEKSRLLSDRFSAERPKGSFSTLEIQRTEQGDSAMYLCASRSNPGQGSGYTFGSGTRLTVV.

The chain uses TRBV7-2 and TRBJ2-1; 16 bases map to TRBD2. This CDR3 has 17 residues. V trimming: 5 bases; J trimming: 4 bases; junction bases outside the gene matches: 5. Germline values: CDR1 SGHTA, CDR2 FQGNSA. The CDR3 DNA sequence: TGTGCCAGCAGCCTTAGGGGACTAGCGGGAGGGTACAATGAGCAGTTCTTC. Translated: CASSLRGLAGGYNEQFF.

The chain couples TRBV6-2 or TRBV6-3 to TRBJ1-2; 8 nucleotides agree with TRBD1. CDR3 size: 12 residues. CDR1 and CDR2 (germline): MNHEY, SVGEGT. The V and J ends lost 2 bases and 13 bases, in that order; junction bases with no gene match: 6. The CDR3 spells CASSYPQGAVTF. In DNA form, the CDR3 reads TGTGCCAGCAGTTACCCCCAGGGGGCCGTCACCTTC.

The chain employs TRBV6-2 or TRBV6-3 and TRBJ2-4, with TRBD2 matching 8 bases. V shed 2 bases and J 6 bases; nucleotides not matched to a gene: 6. The germline V gene has CDR1 MNHEY and CDR2 SVGEGT. This CDR3 has 15 residues. The CDR3 region is CASSYDSGGLNIQYF. CDR3 in DNA: TGTGCCAGCAGTTACGATTCGGGGGGGTTAAACATTCAGTACTTC.

The chain couples TRBV2 to TRBJ2-5; D is unclear. The CDR3 contains 16 residues. Trimming pared 6 bases from V and 1 base from J, leaving 18 bases between. Per the germline V gene, CDR1 is SNHLY and CDR2 is FYNNEI. CDR3 nucleotides: TGTGCCAGCAGCGCCCCTCCCGTTTTTGTCCAAGAGACCCAGTACTTC. The encoded protein is CASSAPPVFVQETQYF.

J is TRBJ2-1 and V is TRBV7-9; 8 nucleotides match TRBD2. The CDR3 extends over 16 amino acids. CDR1 SEHNR and CDR2 FQNEAQ come from the germline V gene (reference sequence). Trimming cost V 2 bases and J 1 base; bases outside gene matches: 4. The CDR3 loop reads CASSLPGGPSYNEQFF. The CDR3 coding sequence is TGTGCCAGCAGCTTACCGGGGGGGCCTTCCTACAATGAGCAGTTCTTC.

This sequence joins TRBV27 and TRBJ2-6; no definite D call. V lost 6 bases to trimming and J lost 2 bases, with 5 bases between them. CDR3 length: 13 amino acids. The germline gives CDR1 MNHEY, CDR2 SMNVEV (reference sequence). CDR3 nucleotides: TGTGCCAGCAGGGTTACTGGGGCCAACGTCCTGACTTTC. Translating gives CASRVTGANVLTF.